The next 8 T cell receptor beta chains were all read from a single sample in a study of blood T cell repertoires in COVID-19. Produced via immunoSEQ multiplex PCR; TCRdb's table is partial and in-frame only. The sample holds some 45,000 clones, about 80% seen once. Material: peripheral blood. The receptor set was obtained from a man between 70 and 80 years old with active or convalescent COVID-19.

This clone appeared once. CDR3 nucleotides: TGTGCCAGCAGGGCCCAGGTGGGCTCTGGAAACACCATATATTTT. Protein sequence: CASRAQVGSGNTIYF. The chain employs TRBV27 and TRBJ1-3; no definite D call. The V end was cut by 6 bases, the J end by 0 bases, with 12 bases between. The CDR3 has 15 residues. CDR1 and CDR2 from the germline V gene are MNHEY and SMNVEV (reference sequence).

This chain connects TRBV28 to TRBJ1-2; 9 bases match TRBD1. This CDR3 region has 17 residues. In germline, CDR1 is MDHEN, CDR2 SYDVKM. V trimming: 3 bases; J trimming: 5 bases; junction bases outside the gene matches: 13. This CDR3 reads CASSFSSATGGGYGYTF. The CDR3 region has the DNA TGTGCCAGCAGTTTTTCTTCAGCCACAGGGGGCGGGTATGGCTACACCTTC.

There are a few counts of this clone. The rearrangement links TRBV30 to TRBJ2-2; tentative D call: TRBD2 (6 bases). CDR1 and CDR2 from the germline V gene are GTSNPN and SVGIG (reference sequence). This CDR3 is built from 16 residues. Trimming shortened V by 5 bases and J by 4 bases, and 20 bases separated the two germline ends. CDR3 bases: TGTGCCTGGGAAGGTCCGGGGCCCGGGGGCACCGGGGAGCTGTTTTTT. As protein: CAWEGPGPGGTGELFF.

In nucleotides, the CDR3 is TGTGCCAGCTTGGTGCAGGGCGGTAATCTGCGTGGCTACACCTTC. This gives the protein CASLVQGGNLRGYTF. The chain couples TRBV28 to TRBJ1-2; TRBD1 might be the D (5 bases). Germline CDR1 reads MDHEN; CDR2 reads SYDVKM. The CDR3 runs 15 residues. Trimming took off 8 bases at V and 7 bases at J, with 23 bases between the two ends.

V usage is TRBV6-5 and J usage is TRBJ2-7; 10 bases are shared with TRBD1. The V gene end was trimmed by 7 bases and the J gene end by 3 bases; junction bases not matched to a gene: 3. CDR1 is MNHEY, CDR2 SVGAGI, per germline. CDR3 length equals 13 residues. CDR3 amino acids: CASKRDRGYEQYF. In DNA, the CDR3 is TGTGCCAGCAAAAGGGACAGGGGCTACGAGCAGTACTTC.

The rearrangement uses TRBV28 and TRBJ1-4; unclear D gene. Germline V gene sequence: CDR1 MDHEN, CDR2 SYDVKM. The CDR3 runs to 12 residues. V dropped 4 bases and J dropped 5 bases, with 5 bases sitting between them. CDR3 sequence (DNA): TGTGCCAGCAGTTCCGGGAATGAAAAACTGTTTTTT. Residues: CASSSGNEKLFF.

V gene TRBV7-2 combines with J gene TRBJ1-3; D remains unclear. This CDR3 is 14 amino acids long. Germline CDR1 and CDR2: SGHTA and FQGNSA. Trimming cost V 1 base and J 6 bases, with 10 bases left between them. The CDR3 DNA reads as TGTGCCAGCAGCTTAGAACAGTCTTCAAACACCATATATTTT. Translating gives CASSLEQSSNTIYF.

V gene TRBV9 combines with J gene TRBJ2-3, with D possibly being TRBD1 (6 bases). V shed 1 base and J shed 8 bases, with 14 bases lying between them. The CDR3 totals 14 residues. Germline V gene data show CDR1 as SGDLS and CDR2 as YYNGEE. The CDR3 is CASSVTTGYVTQYF. CDR3 coding DNA: TGTGCCAGCAGCGTAACCACAGGGTACGTTACGCAGTATTTT.